This TCR beta chain is drawn from a study of cytotoxic CD8 clonotypes in ibrutinib-treated CLL. On the study more broadly: When averaged across all of the samples, the counts came to approximately 250,000 productive templates and 85,000 to 95,000 productive rearrangements.

Some clones are missing from TCRdb's copy, which holds only in-frame ones; the method was immunoSEQ multiplex PCR. This table holds around 250,000 clones, roughly 74% found once. V was clipped by 0 bases and J by 0 bases; unmatched bases: 4. Germline lookup yields CDR1 LGHNA and CDR2 YNFKEQ. The CDR3 has 17 residues. Sequenced here: PBMCs, sampled after 24 months of ibrutinib treatment. The J gene is TRBJ2-2, the V gene TRBV4-2, with 7 bases lining up with TRBD1. The source is a human donor with chronic lymphocytic leukemia. The CDR3 DNA follows: TGTGCCAGCAGCCAAGATTTTCAGGGGGCGAACACCGGGGAGCTGTTTTTT. It codes for CASSQDFQGANTGELFF.